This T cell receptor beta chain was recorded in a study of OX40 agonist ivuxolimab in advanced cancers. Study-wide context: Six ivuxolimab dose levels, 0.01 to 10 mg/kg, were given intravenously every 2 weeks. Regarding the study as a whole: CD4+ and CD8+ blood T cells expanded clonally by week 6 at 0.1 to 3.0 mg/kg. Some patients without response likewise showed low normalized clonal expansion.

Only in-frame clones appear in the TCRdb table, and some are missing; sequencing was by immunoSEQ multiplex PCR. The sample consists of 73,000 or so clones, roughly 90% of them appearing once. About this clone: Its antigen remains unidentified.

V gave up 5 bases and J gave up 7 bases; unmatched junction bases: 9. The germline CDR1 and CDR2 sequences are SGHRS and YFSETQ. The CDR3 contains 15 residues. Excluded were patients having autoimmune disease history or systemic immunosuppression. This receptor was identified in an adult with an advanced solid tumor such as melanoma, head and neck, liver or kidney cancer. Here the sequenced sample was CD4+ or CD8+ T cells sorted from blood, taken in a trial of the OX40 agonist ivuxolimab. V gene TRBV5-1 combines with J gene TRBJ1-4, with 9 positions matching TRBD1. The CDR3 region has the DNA TGCGCCAGCAGAGTTACCGGGGACAGGGCTGAAAAACTGTTTTTT. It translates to CASRVTGDRAEKLFF.